This TCR beta chain was retrieved from a study of T cell responses to AZD1222 COVID-19 vaccine (dated by TCRdb to about 2021). In terms of the full investigation: AZD1222 recipients given second doses at about 4 weeks or at about 12 weeks were pooled, since spike-specific TCR depth and breadth were not found to differ between the two schedules. Enrollment into the trials was organized by age into subgroups of 18-55, 56-69 and 70-plus years, and those subgroups contained roughly 150, 30 and 60 TCR-sequenced participants, respectively. A total of 233 trial participants underwent TCR sequencing, of whom under 220 had received two doses of AZD1222 and 26 had received two doses of the MenACWY control vaccine.

Compared with germline, V lacks 5 bases and J lacks 1 base; bases without a gene match: 3. The germline V gene sets CDR1 to MNHEY and CDR2 to SVGAGI. Reading from cysteine to phenylalanine, the CDR3 counts 15 amino acids. The only DNA kept is the CDR3, 45 bases in frame from the first base. What this sample's time point label stands for: baseline before first vaccination. Samples from vaccinated people were obtained from the UK trials COV001 and COV002, which included a single-blind randomized controlled phase 2/3 trial of AZD1222 (ChAdOx1 nCoV-19) in healthy adults. For TCRbeta chain sequencing, PBMC samples were collected from trial participants at day 0 and at day 28 after the second dose. Study-wide conclusions, independent of this receptor: Reportedly, almost half of the unique spike-specific TCRs recognized epitopes lying outside the regions that are mutated in the B.1.351 and B.1.1.7 variants. The whole spike protein was spanned by vaccine-associated CD4 TCRs, and dominant responses were seen in regions 160-218 and 743-854. Conclusions about previously exposed vaccinees are limited because only a handful of AZD1222 recipients were SARS-CoV-2 seropositive at baseline. No day 14 peak-response samples were available, so repertoires were characterized only after the peak T cell response. In the small 56-69-year group, the increase in depth fell short of significance, most likely because of low power. Most participants were white British and females outnumbered males, and the authors suggested that clonal diversity may have been underestimated. A significant rise in spike-specific TCR breadth and depth was observed after two AZD1222 doses relative to day 0 and relative to MenACWY recipients.

The CDR3 regions of human TCRbeta chains were subjected to immunosequencing. The original pipeline was this. TCRs in the repertoires were matched against a reference library of SARS-CoV-2-specific TCRs that had been generated with the MIRA antigen-specificity platform. Breadth was defined as the fraction of unique TCRs that were SARS-CoV-2-associated. Depth was defined as the fraction of total T cells that were SARS-CoV-2-associated. Each spike-specific TCR was assigned to its reactive spike region and to a CD4 or CD8 class using the MIRA data. Log10-transformed breadth and depth values were compared by one-way ANOVA with Sidak's multiple comparisons tests. The table comes from immuneACCESS by way of TCRdb, which keeps in-frame sequences with V and J called. Part of the clones is missing from these tables; in studies checked, under half for an unresolved V gene and the rest for unknown reasons. V and J calls and clone size are as listed in that table; D and trimming were resolved from the DNA. Counted in this sample were 110,000 to 150,000 clones; approximately 83% of them appeared once. Roughly 7.3% of the sample rests with the top ten.

Notes on this clone: The antigen it binds to is not known. There are no base qualities to consult, and no much larger clone falls within one base.

The specimen was peripheral blood, collected on day 0 of AZD1222 vaccination. Recombination connected TRBV6-5 to TRBJ1-1, and 11 junctional nucleotides match TRBD1. This sequence originates from an adult in good health. The sequenced DNA: TGTGCCAGCAGTCCCGGGACAGGGGGGAACACTGAAGCTTTCTTT. It specifies CASSPGTGGNTEAFF.